The 22 T cell receptor beta chains below all came from one sample that was sequenced in a study of shared clonotypes between healthy human individuals. Libraries were prepared by immunoSEQ multiplex PCR; TCRdb keeps only in-frame clonotypes and omits some of them. The sample lists fewer than 2.5 million clones, approximately 94% occurring once. The sequenced sample was naive CD4+ T cells from PBMCs. Noted subset: CD45RA+ positively selected. Every receptor here comes from a man aged 18 to 35 in good health. Some clones in this sample may be carry-over from other donors' samples.

The chain employs TRBV29-1 and TRBJ1-2, with 10 nucleotides matching TRBD1. CDR1 SQVTM and CDR2 ANQGSEA come from the germline V gene. This CDR3 has 14 amino acids. Unmatched junction bases numbered 9, after V lost 7 bases and J lost 4 bases. The CDR3 DNA reads as TGCAGCGCAGAAACCGGACAGGGGGTCTATGGCTACACCTTC. As protein: CSAETGQGVYGYTF.

The sample holds one count of this clone. The CDR3 protein is CASSKDRCYEQYF. CDR3 in DNA: TGTGCCAGCAGCAAAGACAGATGCTACGAGCAGTACTTC. The rearrangement joins TRBV21-1 to TRBJ2-7; the table names TRBD1, a call not compared with the DNA. TRBV21-1 is recorded as a pseudogene. This CDR3 is built from 13 residues.

The CDR3 spells CASSLNSDRAEQFF. The CDR3 region has the DNA TGCGCCAGCAGCTTGAATTCGGACAGGGCCGAGCAGTTCTTC. The J gene is TRBJ2-1, the V gene TRBV5-1; 8 positions match TRBD1. CDR3 length: 14 residues. Losses at the gene ends were 1 base for V and 10 bases for J; bases not matched to a gene: 7. The germline V gene has CDR1 SGHRS and CDR2 YFSETQ.

The chain links TRBV14 to TRBJ2-5, with D possibly called TRBD1 or TRBD2 (5 bases each). TRBJ2-7 matches the DNA end more closely, so the J call is doubtful. Looked up from germline, CDR1 is SGHDN and CDR2 is FVKESK. This CDR3 spans 14 amino acids. CDR3 nucleotide sequence: TGTGCCAGCAGCCTCCTTAGGGGAGCCTACGAGCAGTACTTC. It encodes CASSLLRGAYEQYF.

This sequence joins TRBV18 and TRBJ2-3, with a weak D call TRBD2 (6 bases). This CDR3 has 15 residues. Germline assignment: CDR1 KGHSH and CDR2 LQKENI. V lost 4 bases and J 2 bases, leaving 13 bases between the germline ends. Written as DNA, the CDR3 is TGTGCCAGCTCACGACGGGAGTCGGCCACAGATACGCAGTATTTT. Its translation: CASSRRESATDTQYF.

The rearrangement links TRBV7-9 to TRBJ2-1, with 7 bases fitting TRBD1. Per germline, CDR1 SEHNR and CDR2 FQNEAQ (reference sequence). This CDR3 has 14 amino acids. Trimming cost V 1 base and J 6 bases; bases outside gene matches: 3. CDR3 nucleotides: TGTGCCAGCAGCTTAGGACAGGGCTTCAATGAGCAGTTCTTC. It is translated as CASSLGQGFNEQFF.

The chain couples TRBV5-1 to TRBJ2-7; tentative D call: TRBD1 (6 bases). The CDR3 sequence is 12 residues long. With 5 bases removed from V and 5 bases from J, the gap between germline ends came to 11 bases. The V gene's germline CDR1 is SGHRS and CDR2 YFSETQ. In DNA form, the CDR3 reads TGCGCCAGCAGACAGAACAGGGACGAGCAGTACTTC. Its protein is CASRQNRDEQYF.

The chain couples TRBV2 to TRBJ1-4; 8 positions agree with TRBD1. Trimming cost V 5 bases and J 7 bases; bases outside gene matches: 6. Germline V gene sequence: CDR1 SNHLY, CDR2 FYNNEI. The CDR3 extends over 14 amino acids. Written as DNA, the CDR3 is TGTGCCAGCAGTCCTGACAGGGGAGGTGAAAAACTGTTTTTT. Translation gives CASSPDRGGEKLFF. Using reference TRBV2 and TRBJ1-4 for the parts outside the CDR3, the full variable domain is EPEVTQTPSHQVTQMGQEVILRCVPISNHLYFYWYRQILGQKVEFLVSFYNNEISEKSEIFDDQFSVERPDGSNFTLKIRSTKLEDSAMYFCASSPDRGGEKLFFGSGTQLSVL.

This chain uses TRBV7-8 with TRBJ2-7; D might be TRBD1 (6 bases). Germline-derived CDR1 and CDR2 are SGHVS and FQNEAQ. The CDR3 length is 15 residues. The V end was cut by 6 bases, the J end by 2 bases, with 17 bases between. CDR3 sequence: CASSPPRDKPYEQYF. In DNA form, the CDR3 reads TGTGCCAGCAGTCCGCCCCGGGACAAACCCTACGAGCAGTACTTC. Supplemented by reference TRBV7-8 and TRBJ2-7, the full variable domain reads GAGVSQSPRYKVAKRGQDVALRCDPISGHVSLFWYQQALGQGPEFLTYFQNEAQLDKSGLPSDRFFAERPEGSVSTLKIQRTQQEDSAVYLCASSPPRDKPYEQYFGPGTRLTVT.

This clone was detected only a few times. The chain joins TRBV4-2 to TRBJ2-7; 12 nucleotides match TRBD2. CDR1 is LGHNA, CDR2 YNFKEQ, per germline. This CDR3 is built from 16 residues. The trim removed 1 base at V and 7 bases at J, leaving 8 bases unmatched. The CDR3, as DNA: TGTGCCAGCAGCCAAGGAGGGACTAGCGGGCTTGGGGAGCAGTACTTC. Protein product: CASSQGGTSGLGEQYF.

The chain employs TRBV6-5 and TRBJ2-6; D ambiguous. This CDR3 contains 12 residues. Germline V lookup: CDR1 MNHEY, CDR2 SVGAGI. V was trimmed by 5 bases and J by 5 bases, leaving 4 bases between them. The CDR3 region is CASSKRANVLTF. In DNA, the CDR3 is TGTGCCAGCAGTAAGCGGGCCAACGTCCTGACTTTC.

The chain links TRBV28 to TRBJ1-4; no reliable D call. CDR1 MDHEN and CDR2 SYDVKM come from the germline V gene. V gave up 2 bases and J gave up 8 bases, with 15 bases separating them. This CDR3 is 15 amino acids long. The CDR3 here is CASSLGPRLGEKLFF. The CDR3, as DNA: TGTGCCAGCAGTTTAGGTCCACGGTTAGGCGAAAAACTGTTTTTT.

The chain carries TRBV4-2 and TRBJ2-1, with 9 bases matching TRBD2. Germline V CDR1 and CDR2: LGHNA, YNFKEQ. Trimming took 1 base from V and 0 from J; bases not matched to a gene: 7. This CDR3 has 18 residues. CDR3 sequence: CASSQGRTSASSYNEQFF. As DNA, the CDR3 is TGTGCCAGCAGCCAAGGTCGGACTAGCGCAAGCTCCTACAATGAGCAGTTCTTC.

The chain links TRBV7-2 to TRBJ2-3; 8 bases map to TRBD2. V trimming: 7 bases; J trimming: 5 bases; junction bases outside the gene matches: 23. Germline values: CDR1 SGHTA, CDR2 FQGNSA. The CDR3 has 19 amino acids. DNA for the CDR3: TGTGCCAGCACCCTGGGGCAACCCGAGAAGCGGGAGATCAGAGATACGCAGTATTTT. Translating it yields CASTLGQPEKREIRDTQYF.

A word on this clone: Different DNA sequences within this sample yield the same CDR3. The J gene is TRBJ1-1, the V gene TRBV6-6; perhaps TRBD1 as D (5 bases). The CDR3 loop spans 13 amino acids. Germline V lookup: CDR1 MNHNY, CDR2 SVGAGI (reference sequence). Trimming removed 5 bases at V and 4 bases at J, with 11 bases between. CDR3: CASSPVGGTEAFF. DNA for the CDR3: TGTGCCAGCAGTCCCGTCGGGGGCACTGAAGCTTTCTTT.

This clone was seen just once. This sequence joins TRBV27 and TRBJ2-1; D unclear. This CDR3 is 13 amino acids long. Germline CDR1 reads MNHEY; CDR2 reads SMNVEV (reference sequence). The germline V and J ends were trimmed by 11 bases and 8 bases, with 19 bases remaining between them. CDR3 DNA sequence: TGTGCCGCTGATCTGAGCGTCGTCGATGAGCAGTTCTTC. Its protein product is CAADLSVVDEQFF.

This chain connects TRBV7-9 to TRBJ2-5; tentative D call: TRBD1 (5 bases). CDR3 length: 15 residues. The germline V gene encodes CDR1 SEHNR and CDR2 FQNEAQ (reference sequence). The V gene lost 3 bases and the J gene lost 3 bases, with 14 bases spanning the gap. The CDR3 loop reads CASSFGHNSKETQYF. Here the CDR3 DNA reads TGTGCCAGCAGCTTCGGACACAACAGTAAAGAGACCCAGTACTTC.

V and J are TRBV13 and TRBJ1-2; 7 positions match TRBD1. CDR1 and CDR2 from the germline V gene are PRHDT and FYEKMQ (reference sequence). CDR3 length: 15 amino acids. Losses at the gene ends were 5 bases for V and 7 bases for J; bases not matched to a gene: 13. CDR3 residues: CASSPRDRLTAGYTF. The CDR3 coding sequence is TGTGCCAGCAGCCCCCGGGACAGACTTACGGCTGGCTACACCTTC.

The V and J genes are TRBV9 and TRBJ1-2; 7 bases match TRBD1. Germline-derived CDR1 and CDR2 are SGDLS and YYNGEE. The J segment lost 4 bases and the V segment lost 4 bases, leaving 7 bases of the junction unmatched. CDR3 length: 14 amino acids. CDR3 in amino acids: CASSPGGECYGYTF. CDR3 DNA: TGTGCCAGCAGCCCAGGGGGGGAGTGCTATGGCTACACCTTC.

The chain links TRBV6-1 to TRBJ1-2, with 7 bases matching TRBD1. Germline CDR1 and CDR2: MNHNS and SASEGT. Unmatched junction bases numbered 10, after V lost 5 bases and J lost 4 bases. The CDR3 totals 15 residues. The CDR3, as DNA: TGTGCCAGCAGTCCGGAGACAGGGAAGGGCTATGGCTACACCTTC. The encoded protein is CASSPETGKGYGYTF.

The V and J genes are TRBV20-1 and TRBJ2-1; D gene uncertain. The CDR3 loop spans 11 amino acids. V was trimmed by 5 bases and J by 10 bases, leaving 12 bases between them. From germline, CDR1 is DFQATT and CDR2 SNEGSKA (reference sequence). In nucleotides, the CDR3 is TGCAGTGCTCTTCCGGGTACAGAGCAGTTCTTC. Translation: CSALPGTEQFF.

V usage is TRBV9 and J usage is TRBJ2-5; the match to TRBD2 covers 9 bases. Germline V lookup: CDR1 SGDLS, CDR2 YYNGEE. The CDR3 covers 16 residues. Trimming took 0 bases from V and 0 from J; bases not matched to a gene: 3. The CDR3 coding sequence is TGTGCCAGCAGCGTAGAAAGCGGGAGGTACCAAGAGACCCAGTACTTC. It translates to CASSVESGRYQETQYF.